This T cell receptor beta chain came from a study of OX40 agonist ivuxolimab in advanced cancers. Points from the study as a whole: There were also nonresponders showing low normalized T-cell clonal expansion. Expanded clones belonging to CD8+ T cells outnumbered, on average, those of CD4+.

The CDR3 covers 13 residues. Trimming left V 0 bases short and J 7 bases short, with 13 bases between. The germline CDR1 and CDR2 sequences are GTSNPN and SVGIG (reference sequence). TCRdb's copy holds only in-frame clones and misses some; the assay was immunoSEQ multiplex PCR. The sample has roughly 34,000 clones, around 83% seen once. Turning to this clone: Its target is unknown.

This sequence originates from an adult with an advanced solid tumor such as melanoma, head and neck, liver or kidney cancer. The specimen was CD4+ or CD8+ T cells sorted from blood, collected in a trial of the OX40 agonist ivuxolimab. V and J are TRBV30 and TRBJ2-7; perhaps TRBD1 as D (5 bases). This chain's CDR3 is CAWSVSRAGEQYF. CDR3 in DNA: TGTGCCTGGAGTGTTTCCAGGGCAGGTGAGCAGTACTTC. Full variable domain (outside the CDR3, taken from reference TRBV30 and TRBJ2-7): SQTIHQWPATLVQPVGSPLSLECTVEGTSNPNLYWYRQAAGRGLQLLFYSVGIGQISSEVPQNLSASRPQDRQFILSSKKLLLSDSGFYLCAWSVSRAGEQYFGPGTRLTVT.